This T cell receptor beta chain was profiled in a study of cytomegalovirus exposure and HLA in healthy donors. The CDR3 spans 16 residues. V trimming: 0 bases; J trimming: 0 bases; junction bases outside the gene matches: 1. Germline values: CDR1 SGHNT, CDR2 YYREEE (reference sequence). Amplification used 60 Vbeta primers and 13 Jbeta primers. TCRdb's copy holds only in-frame clones and misses some; the assay was immunoSEQ multiplex PCR. The sample lists about 160,000 clones; 70% to 90% were seen once. The receptor was derived from a man younger than 30 in good health and CMV-seropositive. The chain links TRBV5-4 to TRBJ1-4; 8 bases map to TRBD1. The sequenced sample was PBMCs. CDR3 DNA sequence: TGTGCCAGCAGCTTGGGGGGACAGGCAACTAATGAAAAACTGTTTTTT. Translation: CASSLGGQATNEKLFF.